Listed here is a single T cell receptor (beta chain). Its antigen is undetermined. This sample stems from a study of T cell repertoires in cytomegalovirus infection. Background on the study: Alongside well-studied HLA-B-restricted CMV epitopes, recently identified HLA-C-restricted CMV epitopes were also used. Both CMV infection and a matching HLA type were indicated by public TCR beta signatures. Study-wide results and limits: Individuals carrying CMV plus the relevant HLA were identified by cumulative frequency of public TCR beta families.

Germline V gene sequence: CDR1 SNHLY, CDR2 FYNNEI. V gave up 11 bases and J gave up 0 bases, with 9 bases separating them. The CDR3 totals 12 residues. TCRdb reprocessed the reads with MiXCR, giving one entry per CDR3 protein. This table has some 560,000 distinct CDR3 sequences, about 40% appearing once. The source of this sequence is a human donor in good health (CMV status not recorded). Some clones in this sample may be carry-over from other donors' samples. The input for sequencing was cultured PBMCs, taken from culture after CMV antigen stimulation. The chain is built from TRBV2 and TRBJ2-3; D not certain. The CDR3 sequence: CAGLLSTDTQYF. The CDR3 DNA reads as TGTGCCGGGCTCCTCAGCACAGATACGCAGTATTTT.